This T cell receptor beta chain appears in the sequencing data of a study of CD8 T cells in ankylosing spondylitis. Overall study results and limits: Clones linked with disease were CD8+ and fairly uncommon in the peripheral blood. Disease-associated clones were reportedly significantly overrepresented in matched ankylosing spondylitis synovial fluid. Made up of eight highly homologous variants, a TCR beta motif appeared characteristic of ankylosing spondylitis blood.

TCRdb passed the 5' RACE reads through MiXCR, listing each CDR3 protein once. Of 400,000 or so distinct CDR3 sequences listed, 25% to 30% are singletons. A remark on this clonotype: Its target is unknown.

Germline CDR1 SGHRS, CDR2 YFSETQ. With V trimmed by 4 bases and J by 3 bases, 2 bases remained unmatched. The CDR3 loop spans 13 amino acids. The chain joins TRBV5-1 to TRBJ1-1; 8 positions match TRBD1. This receptor was taken from a male donor with ankylosing spondylitis. Source material: blood, either unsorted or a sorted T cell fraction (not recorded which). CDR3: CASSKQGDTEAFF. CDR3 coding DNA: TGCGCCAGCAGCAAACAGGGGGACACTGAAGCTTTCTTT.